The entry below gives a single T cell receptor beta chain sequence along with its context. Its antigen is not identified. The sample originates from a study of cytomegalovirus exposure and HLA in healthy donors. Study-level background: Some 87 million unique TCRs from HLA-typed donors were held in an early release of data.

Study results and caveats: Presence/absence analysis assumed near-uniform sequencing depth across donors. About 87% or about 30% of the time was how often most TCR beta V segments were productive, according to an earlier analysis. Rare TCR sequences dominated, though some public TCRs recurred in many donors.

V was pared by 3 bases and J by 4 bases, with 8 bases of the junction left unmatched. The CDR3 runs 15 residues. The germline CDR1 and CDR2 sequences are GTSNPN and SVGIG (reference sequence). The PCR contained 60 Vbeta and 13 Jbeta primers. Here immunoSEQ multiplex PCR was the method, and the copy in TCRdb shows in-frame clones only, minus some. The sample has approximately 86,000 clones, around 84% seen once. This TCR was recovered from a man aged 40-49 years in good health and CMV-seropositive. Source material: PBMCs. The V gene is TRBV30, the J gene TRBJ1-1, with TRBD1 matching 10 bases. The chain's CDR3 is CAWRNSDRGPTEAFF. The CDR3 nucleotides are TGTGCCTGGAGAAATAGTGACAGGGGGCCCACTGAAGCTTTCTTT.